This T cell receptor beta chain was obtained from a study of blood T cell repertoires in COVID-19. Background on the study: Samples taken during acute and convalescent COVID-19 were collected in the United States, Italy and Spain. From T cells, B-cell-depleted T cells, or PBMCs came the material, which was cDNA or gDNA.

The V gene lost 2 bases and the J gene lost 5 bases, with 10 bases spanning the gap. This CDR3 contains 13 residues. The V gene's germline CDR1 is GTSNPN and CDR2 SVGIG (reference sequence). This clone was seen a single time. In the original workflow: Estimated nucleated cell counts came from reference gene primer amplification. Produced via immunoSEQ multiplex PCR; TCRdb's table is partial and in-frame only. V and J calls and clone size are given by that table; D and trimming were obtained from the DNA. The table includes 150,000 or so clones, 75% to 85% detected once. Seattle-derived patients entered the study during active infection and were followed longitudinally.

The sequencing sample was made of peripheral blood. The J gene is TRBJ1-5, the V gene TRBV30; D not resolved. This TCR came from a woman in her 70s with COVID-19, enrolled during active disease. The CDR3 bases are TGTGCCTGGAGTCCGGGGATTGATCAGCCCCAGCATTTT. Its translation: CAWSPGIDQPQHF.